Below, one TCR beta chain is given with its context. Antigen specificity is unknown. From germline, CDR1 is SNHLY and CDR2 FYNNEI. The V and J ends lost 6 bases and 8 bases, in that order; junction bases with no gene match: 3. This CDR3 has 11 amino acids. This record comes from a study of cytomegalovirus exposure and HLA in healthy donors. PCR was performed using 60 Vbeta and 13 Jbeta primers. This table comes from immunoSEQ multiplex PCR, and its TCRdb copy is limited to in-frame clones, with some not included. The repertoire holds 55,000 to 90,000 clones, with around three quarters as singletons. Whole-study findings and limits: Rarity characterized most TCR sequences, yet some public TCRs appeared in many donors. Cytomegalovirus association was listed for around 170 TCR beta chains.

The sample taken for sequencing was PBMCs. The rearrangement links TRBV2 to TRBJ1-1; TRBD1 matches at 7 bases. This sequence was found in a man aged 50 to 59 in good health and CMV-seronegative. For the CDR3, the DNA is TGTGCCAGCAGACCGGACAGGGAAGCTTTCTTT. Protein sequence: CASRPDREAFF.